This is a list of T cell receptor beta chains from one sample in a study of identical twins. In TCRdb, the 5' RACE reads were re-called with MiXCR into one record per CDR3 protein. The data hold under 400,000 distinct CDR3 sequences, with roughly 10% observed a single time. The sequencing input was naive T cells sorted from blood. Receptors were obtained from a woman aged 45 to 65 in good health. CDR3s include the opening cysteine and the closing phenylalanine or tryptophan. D genes are given only for firm matches. Not every row has a clone size; where given, it reads once, few, many or a size class.

TRBD2	many	TRBV20-1	TRBJ2-1	CSARGLAAFPNEQFF	TGCAGTGCTAGAGGTCTAGCGGCTTTCCCCAATGAGCAGTTCTTC
.	many	TRBV12-3/TRBV12-4	TRBJ1-1	CASSLGGTPNTEAFF	TGTGCCAGCAGTTTAGGTGGGACGCCGAACACTGAAGCTTTCTTT
.	few	TRBV19	TRBJ1-2	CASSIDGAKGEYGYTF	TGTGCCAGTAGTATCGATGGTGCGAAGGGGGAGTATGGCTACACCTTC
.	few	TRBV5-1	TRBJ1-2	CASTSTGSAPYGYTF	TGCGCCAGCACCTCGACCGGGTCAGCCCCCTATGGCTACACCTTC
.	few	TRBV20-1	TRBJ2-2	CSAPRPGTGELFF	TGCAGTGCTCCTCGACCGGGGACCGGGGAGCTGTTTTTT
.	few	TRBV5-1	TRBJ2-3	CASERDGATDTQYF	TGCGCCAGCGAACGGGACGGGGCCACAGATACGCAGTATTTT
TRBD2	.	TRBV20-1	TRBJ2-1	CSAFKREGRYHNEQFF	TGCAGTGCTTTTAAGCGGGAGGGCCGGTACCACAATGAGCAGTTCTTC
.	few	TRBV7-9	TRBJ1-1	CASSFANKHTEAFF	TGTGCCAGCAGCTTCGCGAACAAGCACACTGAAGCTTTCTTT
.	many	TRBV25-1	TRBJ2-5	CASSEGQGIETQYF	TGTGCCAGCAGCGAGGGGCAGGGGATCGAGACCCAGTACTTC
.	.	TRBV20-1	TRBJ2-1	CSAFLANYNEQFF	TGCAGTGCTTTCCTCGCCAACTACAATGAGCAGTTCTTC
TRBD1	few	TRBV6-5	TRBJ1-2	CASSRTGGRGYTF	TGTGCCAGCAGCAGGACAGGGGGTCGGGGCTACACCTTC
.	few	TRBV2	TRBJ2-5	CASSRDTAKETQYF	TGTGCCAGCAGCCGGGACACAGCGAAAGAGACCCAGTACTTC
TRBD2	.	TRBV30	TRBJ2-1	CAHSSGVQFF	TGTGCCCACTCTAGCGGGGTACAGTTCTTC
.	few	TRBV24-1	TRBJ2-2	CATSVTGLTGELFF	TGTGCCACCAGTGTGACGGGACTCACCGGGGAGCTGTTTTTT
TRBD2	many	TRBV20-1	TRBJ2-3	CSARLAGLTDTQYF	TGCAGTGCTAGACTAGCGGGGCTCACAGATACGCAGTATTTT
.	many	TRBV5-1	TRBJ1-4	CASSPWGSEKVEKLFF	TGCGCCAGCAGCCCCTGGGGGTCAGAAAAGGTTGAAAAACTGTTTTTT
TRBD1	many	TRBV2	TRBJ2-1	CASSERGPSSYNEQFF	TGTGCCAGCAGTGAAAGGGGGCCCAGCTCCTACAATGAGCAGTTCTTC
TRBD1	few	TRBV29-1	TRBJ2-7	CSVEKGQGYEQYF	TGCAGCGTTGAAAAGGGACAGGGTTACGAGCAGTACTTC
.	many	TRBV10-1	TRBJ2-1	CASSSVGRNEQFF	TGCGCCAGCAGTTCGGTTGGACGCAATGAGCAGTTCTTC
TRBD2	few	TRBV7-9	TRBJ2-1	CASSFLAGESNEQFF	TGTGCCAGCAGCTTCCTAGCGGGAGAGTCAAATGAGCAGTTCTTC
.	many	TRBV3-1	TRBJ2-7	CASSHGSISREQYF	TGTGCCAGCAGCCATGGGTCGATATCTCGGGAGCAGTACTTC
.	few	TRBV24-1	TRBJ2-5	CATSDWVGETQYF	TGTGCCACCAGTGATTGGGTGGGAGAGACCCAGTACTTC
.	.	TRBV7-2	TRBJ2-5	CASSTRRDGETQYF	TGTGCCAGCAGCACTCGCAGGGACGGAGAGACCCAGTACTTC
TRBD2	.	TRBV24-1	TRBJ2-3	CATSDGATSVTDTQYF	TGTGCCACCAGTGACGGCGCGACTAGCGTCACAGATACGCAGTATTTT